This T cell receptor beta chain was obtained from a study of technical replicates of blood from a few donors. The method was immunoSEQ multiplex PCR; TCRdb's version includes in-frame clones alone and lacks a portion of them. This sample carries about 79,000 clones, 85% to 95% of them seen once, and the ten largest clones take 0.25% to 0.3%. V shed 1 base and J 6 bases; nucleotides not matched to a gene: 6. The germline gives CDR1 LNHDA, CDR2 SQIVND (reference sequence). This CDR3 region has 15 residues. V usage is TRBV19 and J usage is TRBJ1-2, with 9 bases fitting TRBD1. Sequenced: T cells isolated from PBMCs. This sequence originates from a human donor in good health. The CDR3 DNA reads TGTGCCAGTAGTATAGGAAACAGGGGGCGAAATGGCTACACCTTC. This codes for CASSIGNRGRNGYTF.